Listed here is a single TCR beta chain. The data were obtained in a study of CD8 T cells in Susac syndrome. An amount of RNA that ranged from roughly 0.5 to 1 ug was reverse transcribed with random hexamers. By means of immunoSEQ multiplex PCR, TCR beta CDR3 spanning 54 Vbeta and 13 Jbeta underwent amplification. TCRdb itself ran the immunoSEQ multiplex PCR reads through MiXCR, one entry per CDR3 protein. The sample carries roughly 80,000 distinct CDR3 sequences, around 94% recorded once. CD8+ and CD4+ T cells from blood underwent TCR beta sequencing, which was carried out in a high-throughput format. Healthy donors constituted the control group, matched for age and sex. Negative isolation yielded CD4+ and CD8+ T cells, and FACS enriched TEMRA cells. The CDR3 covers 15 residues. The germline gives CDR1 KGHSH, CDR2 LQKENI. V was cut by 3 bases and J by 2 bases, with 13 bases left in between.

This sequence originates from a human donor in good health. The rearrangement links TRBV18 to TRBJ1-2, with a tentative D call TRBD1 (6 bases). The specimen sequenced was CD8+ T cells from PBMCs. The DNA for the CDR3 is TGTGCCAGCTCACCGAACAGGGCTGCCAACTATGGCTACACCTTC. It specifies CASSPNRAANYGYTF.